This TCR beta chain was identified in a study of cytomegalovirus exposure and HLA in healthy donors. CDR1 is SEHNR, CDR2 FQNEAQ, per germline (reference sequence). This CDR3 is built from 18 residues. The V and J ends lost 8 bases and 1 base, in that order; junction bases with no gene match: 16. Vbeta (60) and Jbeta (13) primers were used in the PCR. Some clones are missing from TCRdb's copy, which holds only in-frame ones; the method was immunoSEQ multiplex PCR. The sample includes around 30,000 clones, around two fifths of them seen just once. Only a few counts were recorded for this clone. The receptor was isolated from a woman in her fifties or sixties in good health and CMV-seronegative. V gene TRBV7-9 combines with J gene TRBJ1-5; the match to TRBD1 covers 8 bases. The sample taken for sequencing was PBMCs. CDR3 coding DNA: TGTGCCAGCGACTGGTTGAGAGACAGGGGAAGAAGCAATCAGCCCCAGCATTTT. Translation: CASDWLRDRGRSNQPQHF.